The clone carrying this T cell receptor beta chain was counted ten times or more. CDR1 is SQVTM, CDR2 ANQGSEA, per germline. Trimming pared 3 bases from V and 0 bases from J, leaving 11 bases between. The CDR3 is made up of 14 amino acids. These data originate in a study of blood T cell repertoires in COVID-19. At the level of the study: T cells, B-cell-depleted T cells, or PBMCs supplied cDNA or gDNA.

The protocol was immunoSEQ multiplex PCR, while the TCRdb copy is restricted to in-frame clones and leaves out a portion. The sample has 120,000 to 150,000 clones, about 90% seen once; the top ten hold approximately 40%. V and J are TRBV29-1 and TRBJ1-2; D gene ambiguous. The sequenced sample was peripheral blood. The TCR sequence derives from a man in his fifties who had recovered from COVID-19. The DNA of the CDR3 is TGCAGCGTTGATACAGAGTTAGCTAACTATGGCTACACCTTC. Amino acid sequence: CSVDTELANYGYTF.